This T cell receptor beta chain was found in a study of cytomegalovirus exposure and HLA in healthy donors. The study, taken as a whole, reports: The authors confirmed in vitro that a few CMV-associated chains were specific for CMV antigens. Earlier analysis looked at TCR beta V segments, and most were productive about 87% or about 30% of the time.

In the case of this clone: Its cognate antigen is unknown.

This PCR relied on a set of 60 Vbeta primers and 13 Jbeta primers. Here immunoSEQ multiplex PCR was the method, and the copy in TCRdb shows in-frame clones only, minus some. This sample yields 150,000 to 200,000 clones, of which 79% are seen a single time; less than 2% belongs to the top ten. Sequenced sample: PBMCs. The origin of this receptor is a girl aged 10-17 years in good health and CMV-seropositive.

The CDR3 spells CASSLESLFRERAKNIQYF. The CDR3 DNA reads as TGTGCCAGCAGCTTAGAAAGTCTATTCAGGGAACGAGCCAAAAACATTCAGTACTTC. This rearrangement joins TRBV11-2 to TRBJ2-4; weak D call: TRBD1 (5 bases). The germline CDR1 and CDR2 sequences are SGHAT and FQNNGV. Trimming took off 0 bases at V and 0 bases at J, with 18 bases between the two ends. The CDR3 spans 19 residues. Full variable domain (outside the CDR3, taken from reference TRBV11-2 and TRBJ2-4): EAGVAQSPRYKIIEKRQSVAFWCNPISGHATLYWYQQILGQGPKLLIQFQNNGVVDDSQLPKDRFSAERLKGVDSTLKIQPAKLEDSAVYLCASSLESLFRERAKNIQYFGAGTRLSVL.